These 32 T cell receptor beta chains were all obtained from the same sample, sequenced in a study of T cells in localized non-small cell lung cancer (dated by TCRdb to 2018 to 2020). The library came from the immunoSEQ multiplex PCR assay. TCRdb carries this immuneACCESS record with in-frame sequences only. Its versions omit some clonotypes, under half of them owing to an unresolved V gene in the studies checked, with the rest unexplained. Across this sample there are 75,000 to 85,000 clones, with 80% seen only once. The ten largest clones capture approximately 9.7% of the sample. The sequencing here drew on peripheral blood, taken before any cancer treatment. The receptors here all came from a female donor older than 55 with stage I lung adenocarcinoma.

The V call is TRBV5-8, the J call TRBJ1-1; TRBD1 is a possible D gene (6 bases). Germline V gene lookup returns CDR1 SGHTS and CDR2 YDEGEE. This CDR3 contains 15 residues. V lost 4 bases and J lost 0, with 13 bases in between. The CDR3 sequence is CASSPGQLMNTEAFF. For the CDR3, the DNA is TGTGCCAGCAGCCCTGGACAGCTGATGAACACTGAAGCTTTCTTT.

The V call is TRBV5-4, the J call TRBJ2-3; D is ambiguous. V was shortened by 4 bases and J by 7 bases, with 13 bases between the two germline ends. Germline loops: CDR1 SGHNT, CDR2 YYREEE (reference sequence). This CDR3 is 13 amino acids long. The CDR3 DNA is TGTGCCAGCAGCCAAGCGAGTAGAAATACGCAGTATTTT. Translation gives CASSQASRNTQYF.

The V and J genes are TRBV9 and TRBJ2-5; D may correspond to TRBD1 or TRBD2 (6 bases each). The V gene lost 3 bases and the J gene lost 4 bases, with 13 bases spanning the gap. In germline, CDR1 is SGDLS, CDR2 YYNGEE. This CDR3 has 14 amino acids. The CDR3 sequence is CASSAEGGGETQYF. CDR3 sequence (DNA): TGTGCCAGCAGCGCCGAAGGGGGAGGAGAGACCCAGTACTTC. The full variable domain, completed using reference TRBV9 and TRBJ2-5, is DSGVTQTPKHLITATGQRVTLRCSPRSGDLSVYWYQQSLDQGLQFLIQYYNGEERAKGNILERFSAQQFPDLHSELNLSSLELGDSALYFCASSAEGGGETQYFGPGTRLLVL.

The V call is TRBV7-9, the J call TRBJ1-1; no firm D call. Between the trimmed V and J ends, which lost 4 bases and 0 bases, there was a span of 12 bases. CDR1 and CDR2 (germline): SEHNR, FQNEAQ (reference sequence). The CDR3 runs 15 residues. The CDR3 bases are TGTGCCAGCAGCTCCCGGACGGGCATGAACACTGAAGCTTTCTTT. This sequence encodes CASSSRTGMNTEAFF.

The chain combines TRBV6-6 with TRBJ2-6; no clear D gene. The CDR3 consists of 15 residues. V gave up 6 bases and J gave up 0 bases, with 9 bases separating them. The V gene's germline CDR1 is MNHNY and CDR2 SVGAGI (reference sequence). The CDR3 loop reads CASSLHSSGANVLTF. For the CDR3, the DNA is TGTGCCAGCAGCCTACACAGCTCTGGGGCCAACGTCCTGACTTTC.

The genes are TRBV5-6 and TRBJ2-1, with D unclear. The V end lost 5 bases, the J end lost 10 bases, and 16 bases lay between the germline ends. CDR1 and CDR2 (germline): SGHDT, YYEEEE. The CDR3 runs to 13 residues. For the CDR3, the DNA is TGTGCCAGCAGTTCCCGATTGCCCACAGAGCAGTTCTTC. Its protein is CASSSRLPTEQFF.

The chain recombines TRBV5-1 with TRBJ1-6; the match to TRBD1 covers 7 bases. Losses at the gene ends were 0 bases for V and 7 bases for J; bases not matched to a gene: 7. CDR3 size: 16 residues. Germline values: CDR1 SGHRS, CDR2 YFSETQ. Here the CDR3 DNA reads TGCGCCAGCAGCTTGGAAAGGGGGCTTTCAAATTCACCCCTCCACTTT. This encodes CASSLERGLSNSPLHF.

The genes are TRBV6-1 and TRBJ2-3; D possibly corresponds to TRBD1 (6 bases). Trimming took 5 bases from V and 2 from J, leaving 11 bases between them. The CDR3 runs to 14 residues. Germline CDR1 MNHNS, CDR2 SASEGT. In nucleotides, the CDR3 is TGTGCCAGCAGTCCTAGGACAGTCACAGATACGCAGTATTTT. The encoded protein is CASSPRTVTDTQYF.

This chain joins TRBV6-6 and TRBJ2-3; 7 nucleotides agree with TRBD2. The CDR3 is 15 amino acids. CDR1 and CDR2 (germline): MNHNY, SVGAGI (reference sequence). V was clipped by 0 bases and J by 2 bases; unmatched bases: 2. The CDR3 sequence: CASSYSAGDTDTQYF. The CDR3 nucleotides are TGTGCCAGCAGTTACTCGGCGGGGGACACAGATACGCAGTATTTT.

CDR3 sequence (DNA): TGTGCCAGTACACACGGGCGGATTAGCACAGATACGCAGTATTTT. It codes for CASTHGRISTDTQYF. The J gene is TRBJ2-3, the V gene TRBV10-3; D unresolved. Germline CDR1 is ENHRY and CDR2 is SYGVKD. The ends were cut back, 10 bases at V and 0 bases at J, with 17 bases in the middle. CDR3 length: 15 amino acids.

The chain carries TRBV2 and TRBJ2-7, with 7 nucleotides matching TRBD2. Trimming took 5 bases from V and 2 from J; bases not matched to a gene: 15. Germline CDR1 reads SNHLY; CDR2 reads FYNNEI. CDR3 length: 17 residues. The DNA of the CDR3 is TGTGCCAGCAGTAGCCTAGCCGCGGGAGCCCGGGCCTACGAGCAGTACTTC. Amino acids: CASSSLAAGARAYEQYF.

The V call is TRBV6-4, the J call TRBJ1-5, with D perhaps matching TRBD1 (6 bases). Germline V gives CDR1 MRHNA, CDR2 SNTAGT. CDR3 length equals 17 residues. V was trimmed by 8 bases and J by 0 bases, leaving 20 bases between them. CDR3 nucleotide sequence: TGTGCCAGCGAATTAAGGGAGGGGGATCGTAGCAATCAGCCCCAGCATTTT. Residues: CASELREGDRSNQPQHF.

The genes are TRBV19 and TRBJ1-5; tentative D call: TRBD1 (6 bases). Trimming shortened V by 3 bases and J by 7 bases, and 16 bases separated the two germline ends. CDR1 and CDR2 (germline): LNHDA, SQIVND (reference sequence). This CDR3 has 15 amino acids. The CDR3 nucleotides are TGTGCCAGTAGTATTAGTAGCAGGGGAGGACAGCCCCAGCATTTT. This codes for CASSISSRGGQPQHF. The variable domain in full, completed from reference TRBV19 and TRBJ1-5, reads DGGITQSPKYLFRKEGQNVTLSCEQNLNHDAMYWYRQDPGQGLRLIYYSQIVNDFQKGDIAEGYSVSREKKESFPLTVTSAQKNPTAFYLCASSISSRGGQPQHFGDGTRLSIL.

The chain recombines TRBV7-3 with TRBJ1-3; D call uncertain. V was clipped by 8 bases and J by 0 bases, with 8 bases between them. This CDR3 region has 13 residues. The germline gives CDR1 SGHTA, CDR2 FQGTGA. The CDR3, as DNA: TGTGCCAGCGGACGGGACTCTGGAAACACCATATATTTT. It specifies CASGRDSGNTIYF.

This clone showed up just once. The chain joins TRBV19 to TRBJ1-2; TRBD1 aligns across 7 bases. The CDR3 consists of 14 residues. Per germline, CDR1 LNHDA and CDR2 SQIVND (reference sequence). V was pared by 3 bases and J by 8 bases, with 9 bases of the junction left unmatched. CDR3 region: CASSIRQGPGGYTF. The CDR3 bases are TGTGCCAGTAGTATCAGACAGGGTCCGGGAGGCTACACCTTC.

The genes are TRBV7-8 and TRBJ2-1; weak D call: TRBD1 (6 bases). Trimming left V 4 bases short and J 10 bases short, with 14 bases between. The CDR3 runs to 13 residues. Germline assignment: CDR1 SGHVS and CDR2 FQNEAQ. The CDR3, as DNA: TGTGCCAGCAGCTACCGCCCAGGACAGGAGCAGTTCTTC. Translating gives CASSYRPGQEQFF.

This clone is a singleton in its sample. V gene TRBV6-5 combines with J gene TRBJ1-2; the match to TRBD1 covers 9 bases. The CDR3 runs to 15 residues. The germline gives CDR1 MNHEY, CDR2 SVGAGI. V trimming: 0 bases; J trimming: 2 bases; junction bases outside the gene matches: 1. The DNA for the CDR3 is TGTGCCAGCAGTTACTCAGGACAGGGGAACTATGGCTACACCTTC. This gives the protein CASSYSGQGNYGYTF.

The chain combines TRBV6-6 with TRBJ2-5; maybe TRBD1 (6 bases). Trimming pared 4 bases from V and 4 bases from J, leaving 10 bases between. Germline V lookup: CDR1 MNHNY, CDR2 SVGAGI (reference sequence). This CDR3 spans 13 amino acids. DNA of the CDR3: TGTGCCAGCAGTTCACGACAGGCAGAGACCCAGTACTTC. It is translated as CASSSRQAETQYF.

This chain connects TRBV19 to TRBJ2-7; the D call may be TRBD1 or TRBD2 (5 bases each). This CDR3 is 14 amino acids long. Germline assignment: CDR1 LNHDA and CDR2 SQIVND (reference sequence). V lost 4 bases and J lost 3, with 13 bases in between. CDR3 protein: CASSNRGALYEQYF. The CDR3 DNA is TGTGCCAGTAGTAACCGGGGCGCCCTCTACGAGCAGTACTTC.

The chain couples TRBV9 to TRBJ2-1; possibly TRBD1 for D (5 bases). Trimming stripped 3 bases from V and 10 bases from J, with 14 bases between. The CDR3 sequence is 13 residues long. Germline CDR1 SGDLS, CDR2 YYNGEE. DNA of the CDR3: TGTGCCAGCAGCGCCCAGGGCCCCGGGGAGCAGTTCTTC. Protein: CASSAQGPGEQFF.

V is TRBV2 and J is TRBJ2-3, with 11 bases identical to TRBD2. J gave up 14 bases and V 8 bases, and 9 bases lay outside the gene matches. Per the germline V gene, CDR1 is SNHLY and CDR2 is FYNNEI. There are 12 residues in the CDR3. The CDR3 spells CASVLSGRAWYF. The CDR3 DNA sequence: TGTGCCAGCGTCCTTAGCGGGAGGGCCTGGTATTTT.

CDR3 DNA sequence: TGTGCCAGCAGTTTACGGGGGAGCTCCTACAATGAGCAGTTCTTC. Residues: CASSLRGSSYNEQFF. This chain joins TRBV27 and TRBJ2-1, with D maybe TRBD2 (6 bases). The CDR3 consists of 15 residues. CDR1 and CDR2 from the germline V gene are MNHEY and SMNVEV (reference sequence). V dropped 2 bases and J dropped 0 bases, with 8 bases sitting between them.

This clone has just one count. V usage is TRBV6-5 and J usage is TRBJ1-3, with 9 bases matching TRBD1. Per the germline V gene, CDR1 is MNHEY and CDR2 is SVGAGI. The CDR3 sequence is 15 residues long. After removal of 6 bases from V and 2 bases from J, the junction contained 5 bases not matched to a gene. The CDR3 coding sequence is TGTGCCAGCAGCTTACAGGGGGCGGCTGGAAACACCATATATTTT. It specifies CASSLQGAAGNTIYF.

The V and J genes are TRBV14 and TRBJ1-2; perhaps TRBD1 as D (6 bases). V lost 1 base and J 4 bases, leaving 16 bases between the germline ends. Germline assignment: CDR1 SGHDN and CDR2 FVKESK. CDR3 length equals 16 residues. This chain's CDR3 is CASSQGGGQFPYGYTF. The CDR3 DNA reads TGTGCCAGCAGCCAAGGAGGAGGACAGTTCCCCTATGGCTACACCTTC.

Written as DNA, the CDR3 is TGTGCCAGCAGGGCCGGGGATTACACCGGGGAGCTGTTTTTT. Translated, it gives CASRAGDYTGELFF. The J gene is TRBJ2-2, the V gene TRBV6-1; maybe TRBD2 (5 bases). Germline loops: CDR1 MNHNS, CDR2 SASEGT. V dropped 6 bases and J dropped 3 bases, with 11 bases sitting between them. The CDR3 has 14 residues.

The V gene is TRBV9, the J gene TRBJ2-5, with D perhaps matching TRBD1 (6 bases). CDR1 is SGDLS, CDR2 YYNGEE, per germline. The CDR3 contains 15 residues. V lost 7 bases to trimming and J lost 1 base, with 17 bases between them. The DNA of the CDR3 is TGTGCCAGCGGAATAGGGGGAGCGGCCCAAGAGACCCAGTACTTC. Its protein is CASGIGGAAQETQYF.

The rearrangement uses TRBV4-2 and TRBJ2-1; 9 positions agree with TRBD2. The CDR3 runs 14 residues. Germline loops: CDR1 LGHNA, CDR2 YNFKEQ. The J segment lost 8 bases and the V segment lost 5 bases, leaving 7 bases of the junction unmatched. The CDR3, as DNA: TGTGCCAGCAGCTCCGGGACTAGCTGGGATGAGCAGTTCTTC. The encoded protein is CASSSGTSWDEQFF.

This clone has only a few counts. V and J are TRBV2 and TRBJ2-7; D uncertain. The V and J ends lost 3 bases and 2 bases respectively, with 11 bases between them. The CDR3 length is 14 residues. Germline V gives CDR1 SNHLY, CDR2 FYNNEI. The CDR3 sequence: CASSDKAETYEQYF. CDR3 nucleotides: TGTGCCAGCAGTGATAAGGCCGAAACCTACGAGCAGTACTTC.

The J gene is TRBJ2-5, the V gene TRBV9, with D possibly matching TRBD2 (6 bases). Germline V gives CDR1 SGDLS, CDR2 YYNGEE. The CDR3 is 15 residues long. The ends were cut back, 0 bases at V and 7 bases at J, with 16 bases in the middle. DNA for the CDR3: TGTGCCAGCAGCGTAGGGGGACTGGAGATGGGGACCCAGTACTTC. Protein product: CASSVGGLEMGTQYF.

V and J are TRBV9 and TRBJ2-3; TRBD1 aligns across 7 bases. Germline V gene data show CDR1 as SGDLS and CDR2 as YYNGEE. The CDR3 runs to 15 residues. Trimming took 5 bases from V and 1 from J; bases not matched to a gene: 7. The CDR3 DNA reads TGTGCCAGCAGGCAGACAGGGTCGGGCACAGATACGCAGTATTTT. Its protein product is CASRQTGSGTDTQYF.

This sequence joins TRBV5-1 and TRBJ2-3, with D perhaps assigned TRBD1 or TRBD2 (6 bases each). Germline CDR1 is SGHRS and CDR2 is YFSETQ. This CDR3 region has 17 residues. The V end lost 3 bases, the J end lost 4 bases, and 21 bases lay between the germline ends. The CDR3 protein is CASSSSRGPRFSDTQYF. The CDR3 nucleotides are TGCGCCAGCAGCTCCTCCCGGGGGCCTAGGTTTTCAGATACGCAGTATTTT.

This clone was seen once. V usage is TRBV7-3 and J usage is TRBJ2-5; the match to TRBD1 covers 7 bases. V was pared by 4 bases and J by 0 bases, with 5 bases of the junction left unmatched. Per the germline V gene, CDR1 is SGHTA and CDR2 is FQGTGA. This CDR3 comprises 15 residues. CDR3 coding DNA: TGTGCCAGCAGCTCGACAGGGCGCCACCAAGAGACCCAGTACTTC. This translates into CASSSTGRHQETQYF.